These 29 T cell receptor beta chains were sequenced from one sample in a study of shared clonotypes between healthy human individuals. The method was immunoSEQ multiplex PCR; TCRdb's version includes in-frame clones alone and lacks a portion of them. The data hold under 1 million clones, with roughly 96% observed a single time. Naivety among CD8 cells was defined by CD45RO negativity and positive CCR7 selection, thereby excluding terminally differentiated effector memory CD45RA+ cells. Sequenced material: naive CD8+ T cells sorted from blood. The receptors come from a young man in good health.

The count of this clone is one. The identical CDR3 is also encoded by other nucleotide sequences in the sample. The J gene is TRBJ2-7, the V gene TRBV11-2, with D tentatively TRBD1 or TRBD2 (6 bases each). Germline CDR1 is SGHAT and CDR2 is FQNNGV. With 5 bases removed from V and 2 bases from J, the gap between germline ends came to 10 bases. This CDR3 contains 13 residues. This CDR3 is CASSPGGPYEQYF. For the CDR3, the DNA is TGTGCCAGCAGCCCCGGGGGCCCCTACGAGCAGTACTTC.

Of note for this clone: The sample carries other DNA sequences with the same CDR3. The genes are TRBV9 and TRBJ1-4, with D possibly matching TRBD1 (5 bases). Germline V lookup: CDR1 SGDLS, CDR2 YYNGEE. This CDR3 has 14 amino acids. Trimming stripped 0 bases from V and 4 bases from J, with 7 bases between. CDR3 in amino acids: CASSVGDSNEKLFF. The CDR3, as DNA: TGTGCCAGCAGCGTAGGCGACAGTAATGAAAAACTGTTTTTT.

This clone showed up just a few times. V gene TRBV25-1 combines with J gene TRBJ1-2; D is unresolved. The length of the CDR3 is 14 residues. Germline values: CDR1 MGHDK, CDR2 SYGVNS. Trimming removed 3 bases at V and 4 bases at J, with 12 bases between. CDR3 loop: CASSDPLWPYGYTF. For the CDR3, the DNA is TGTGCCAGCAGTGATCCCCTTTGGCCCTATGGCTACACCTTC.

The CDR3: CASSLGGLSGNTIYF. The CDR3 nucleotides are TGTGCCAGCTCACTCGGGGGTCTTTCTGGAAACACCATATATTTT. This sequence joins TRBV18 and TRBJ1-3, with a possible D match to TRBD1 (5 bases). In germline, CDR1 is KGHSH, CDR2 LQKENI. V was shortened by 4 bases and J by 1 base, with 11 bases between the two germline ends. This CDR3 contains 15 residues.

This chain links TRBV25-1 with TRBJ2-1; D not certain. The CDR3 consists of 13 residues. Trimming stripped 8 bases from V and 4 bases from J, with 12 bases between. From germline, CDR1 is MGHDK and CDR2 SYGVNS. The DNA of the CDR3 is TGTGCCAGCTCCACGGACCGATACAATGAGCAGTTCTTC. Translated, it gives CASSTDRYNEQFF.

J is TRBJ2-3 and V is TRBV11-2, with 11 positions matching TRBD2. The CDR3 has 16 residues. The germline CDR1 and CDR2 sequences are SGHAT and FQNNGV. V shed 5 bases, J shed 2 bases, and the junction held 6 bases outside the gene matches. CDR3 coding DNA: TGTGCCAGCAGCCAGGGGACTAGCGGATTCACAGATACGCAGTATTTT. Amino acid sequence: CASSQGTSGFTDTQYF. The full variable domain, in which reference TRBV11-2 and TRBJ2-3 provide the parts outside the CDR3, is EAGVAQSPRYKIIEKRQSVAFWCNPISGHATLYWYQQILGQGPKLLIQFQNNGVVDDSQLPKDRFSAERLKGVDSTLKIQPAKLEDSAVYLCASSQGTSGFTDTQYFGPGTRLTVL.

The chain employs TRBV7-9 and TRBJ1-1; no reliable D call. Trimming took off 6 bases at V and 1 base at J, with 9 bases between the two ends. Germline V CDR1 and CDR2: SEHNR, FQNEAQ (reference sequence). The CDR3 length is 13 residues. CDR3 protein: CASRSDGNTEAFF. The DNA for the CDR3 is TGTGCCAGCAGATCCGACGGGAACACTGAAGCTTTCTTT.

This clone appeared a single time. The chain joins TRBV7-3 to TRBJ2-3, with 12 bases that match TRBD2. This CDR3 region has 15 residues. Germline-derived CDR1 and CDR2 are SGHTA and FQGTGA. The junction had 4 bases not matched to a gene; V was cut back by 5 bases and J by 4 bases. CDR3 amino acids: CASSTGLAGSDTQYF. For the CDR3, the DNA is TGTGCCAGCAGCACGGGACTAGCGGGCTCAGATACGCAGTATTTT.

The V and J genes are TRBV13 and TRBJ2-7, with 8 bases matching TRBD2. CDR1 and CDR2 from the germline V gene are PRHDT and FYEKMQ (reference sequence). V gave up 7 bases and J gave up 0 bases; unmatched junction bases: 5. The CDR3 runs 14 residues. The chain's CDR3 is CASNSGASSYEQYF. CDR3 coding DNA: TGTGCCAGCAATAGCGGGGCAAGCTCCTACGAGCAGTACTTC.

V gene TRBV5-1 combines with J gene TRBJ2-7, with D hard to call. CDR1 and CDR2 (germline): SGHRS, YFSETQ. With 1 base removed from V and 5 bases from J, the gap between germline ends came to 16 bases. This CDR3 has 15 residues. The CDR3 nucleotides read TGCGCCAGCAGCTTGCGTCTCTCTACGCCCAACGAGCAGTACTTC. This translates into CASSLRLSTPNEQYF.

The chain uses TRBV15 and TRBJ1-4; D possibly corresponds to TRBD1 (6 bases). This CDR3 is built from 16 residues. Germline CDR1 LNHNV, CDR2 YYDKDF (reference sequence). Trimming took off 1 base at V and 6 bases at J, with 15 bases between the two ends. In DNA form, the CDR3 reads TGTGCCACCAGCAGAGTTCGCTACAGGGTCGATGAAAAACTGTTTTTT. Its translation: CATSRVRYRVDEKLFF.

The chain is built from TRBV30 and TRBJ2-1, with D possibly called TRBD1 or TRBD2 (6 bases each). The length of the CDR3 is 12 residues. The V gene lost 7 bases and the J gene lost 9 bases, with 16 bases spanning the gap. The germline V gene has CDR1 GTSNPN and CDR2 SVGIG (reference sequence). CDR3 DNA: TGTGCCTTAGGCTGGGGGGCGGGTGAGCAGTTCTTC. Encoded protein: CALGWGAGEQFF.

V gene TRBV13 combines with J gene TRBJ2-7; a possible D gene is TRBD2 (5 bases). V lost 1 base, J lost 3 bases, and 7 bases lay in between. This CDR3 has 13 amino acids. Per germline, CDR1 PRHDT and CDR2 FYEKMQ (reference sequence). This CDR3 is CASSLDAGYEQYF. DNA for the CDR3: TGTGCCAGCAGCTTAGACGCGGGCTACGAGCAGTACTTC.

This CDR3 reads CASSYPTAPYEQYF. CDR3 in DNA: TGTGCCAGCAGTTACCCGACAGCACCCTACGAGCAGTACTTC. V gene TRBV6-6 combines with J gene TRBJ2-7; TRBD1 might be the D (5 bases). Germline CDR1 reads MNHNY; CDR2 reads SVGAGI (reference sequence). The germline V and J ends were trimmed by 2 bases and 2 bases, with 10 bases remaining between them. This CDR3 contains 14 residues.

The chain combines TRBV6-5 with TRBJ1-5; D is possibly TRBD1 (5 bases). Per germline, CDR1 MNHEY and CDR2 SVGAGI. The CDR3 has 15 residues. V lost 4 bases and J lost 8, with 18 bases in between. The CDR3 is CASSLGPQAGEPQHF. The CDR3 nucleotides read TGTGCCAGCAGTTTGGGGCCGCAGGCCGGCGAGCCCCAGCATTTT.

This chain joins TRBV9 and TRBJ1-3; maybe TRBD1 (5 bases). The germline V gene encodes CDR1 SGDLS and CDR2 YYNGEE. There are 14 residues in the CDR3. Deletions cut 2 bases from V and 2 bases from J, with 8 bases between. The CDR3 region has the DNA TGTGCCAGCAGCGTGCAGGGAGCTGGAAACACCATATATTTT. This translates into CASSVQGAGNTIYF.

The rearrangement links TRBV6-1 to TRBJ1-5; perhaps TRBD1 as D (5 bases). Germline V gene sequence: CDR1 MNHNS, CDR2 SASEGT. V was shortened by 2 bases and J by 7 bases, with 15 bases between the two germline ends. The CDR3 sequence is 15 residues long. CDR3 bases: TGTGCCAGCAGTGAATGGGGGGGTCAGTTGCAGCCCCAGCATTTT. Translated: CASSEWGGQLQPQHF.

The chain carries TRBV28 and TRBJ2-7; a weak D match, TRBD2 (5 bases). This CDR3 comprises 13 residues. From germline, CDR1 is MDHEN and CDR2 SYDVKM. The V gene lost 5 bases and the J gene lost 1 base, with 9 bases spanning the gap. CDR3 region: CASSESGSYEQYF. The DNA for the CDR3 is TGTGCCAGCAGTGAATCGGGGTCCTACGAGCAGTACTTC.

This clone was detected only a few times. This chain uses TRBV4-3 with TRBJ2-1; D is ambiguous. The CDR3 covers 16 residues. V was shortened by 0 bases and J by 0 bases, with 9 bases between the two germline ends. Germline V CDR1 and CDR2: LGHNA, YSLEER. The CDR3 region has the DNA TGCGCCAGCAGCCAAGATAGGTTTAGCTCCTACAATGAGCAGTTCTTC. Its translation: CASSQDRFSSYNEQFF.

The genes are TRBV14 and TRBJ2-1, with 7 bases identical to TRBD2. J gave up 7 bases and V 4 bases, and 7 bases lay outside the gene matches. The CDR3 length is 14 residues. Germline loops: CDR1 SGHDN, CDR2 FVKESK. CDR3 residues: CASSPEPGGNEQFF. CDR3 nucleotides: TGTGCCAGCAGCCCCGAGCCCGGGGGGAATGAGCAGTTCTTC.

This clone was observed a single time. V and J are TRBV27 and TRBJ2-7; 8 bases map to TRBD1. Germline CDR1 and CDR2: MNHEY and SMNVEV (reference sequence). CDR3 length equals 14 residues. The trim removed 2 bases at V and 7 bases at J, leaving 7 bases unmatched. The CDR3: CASSLTTGVEEQYF. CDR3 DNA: TGTGCCAGCAGTTTAACGACAGGGGTCGAAGAGCAGTACTTC.

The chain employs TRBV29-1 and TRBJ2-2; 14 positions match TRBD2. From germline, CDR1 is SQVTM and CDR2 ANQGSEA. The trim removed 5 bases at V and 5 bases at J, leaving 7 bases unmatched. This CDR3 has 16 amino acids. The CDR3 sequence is CSVLGTSGRRTGELFF. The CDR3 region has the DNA TGCAGCGTTTTAGGGACTAGCGGGAGAAGAACCGGGGAGCTGTTTTTT.

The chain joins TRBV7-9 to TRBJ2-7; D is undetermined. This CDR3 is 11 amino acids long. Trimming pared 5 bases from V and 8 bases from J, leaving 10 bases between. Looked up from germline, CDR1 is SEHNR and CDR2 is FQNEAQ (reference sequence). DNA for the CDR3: TGTGCCAGCAGCCCCGATTTCAAGCAGTACTTC. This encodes CASSPDFKQYF.

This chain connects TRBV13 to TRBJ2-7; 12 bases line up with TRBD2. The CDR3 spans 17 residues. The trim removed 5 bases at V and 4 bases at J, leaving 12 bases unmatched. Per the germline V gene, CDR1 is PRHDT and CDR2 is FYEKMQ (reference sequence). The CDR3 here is CASSMGPGLAGGYEQYF. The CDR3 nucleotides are TGTGCCAGCAGCATGGGGCCGGGACTAGCGGGTGGGTACGAGCAGTACTTC.

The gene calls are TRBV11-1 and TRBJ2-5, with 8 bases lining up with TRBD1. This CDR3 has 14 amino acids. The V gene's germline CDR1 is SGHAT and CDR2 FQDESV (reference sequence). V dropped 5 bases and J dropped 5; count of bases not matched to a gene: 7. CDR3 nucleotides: TGTGCCAGCAGCGAACAGGGGGTCCAGGAGACCCAGTACTTC. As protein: CASSEQGVQETQYF.

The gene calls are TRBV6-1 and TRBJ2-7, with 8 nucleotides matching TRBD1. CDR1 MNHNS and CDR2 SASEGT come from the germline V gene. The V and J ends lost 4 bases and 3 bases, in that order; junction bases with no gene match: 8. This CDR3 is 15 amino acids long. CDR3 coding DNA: TGTGCCAGCAGTGCTGGACAGGGATTACTCTACGAGCAGTACTTC. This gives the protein CASSAGQGLLYEQYF.

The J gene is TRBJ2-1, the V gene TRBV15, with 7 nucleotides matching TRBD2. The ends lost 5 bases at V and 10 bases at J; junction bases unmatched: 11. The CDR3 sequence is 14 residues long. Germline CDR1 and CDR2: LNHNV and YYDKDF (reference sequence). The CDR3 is CATSAWGEGQEQFF. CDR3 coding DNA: TGTGCCACCAGCGCCTGGGGGGAGGGCCAGGAGCAGTTCTTC.

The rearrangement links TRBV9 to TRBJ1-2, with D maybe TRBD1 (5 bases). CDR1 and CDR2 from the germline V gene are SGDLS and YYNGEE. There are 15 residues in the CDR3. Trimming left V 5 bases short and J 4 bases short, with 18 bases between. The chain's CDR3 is CASRFPGKRLYGYTF. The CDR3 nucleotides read TGTGCCAGCAGGTTCCCAGGGAAAAGGCTCTATGGCTACACCTTC. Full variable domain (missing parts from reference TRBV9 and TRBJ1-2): DSGVTQTPKHLITATGQRVTLRCSPRSGDLSVYWYQQSLDQGLQFLIQYYNGEERAKGNILERFSAQQFPDLHSELNLSSLELGDSALYFCASRFPGKRLYGYTFGSGTRLTVV.

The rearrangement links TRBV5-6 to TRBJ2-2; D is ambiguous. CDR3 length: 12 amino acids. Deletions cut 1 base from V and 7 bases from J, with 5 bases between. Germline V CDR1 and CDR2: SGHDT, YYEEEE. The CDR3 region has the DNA TGTGCCAGCAGCTTGTGGAGCGGGGAGCTGTTTTTT. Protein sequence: CASSLWSGELFF.